The following is a T cell receptor beta chain sequence with its context. The data were obtained in a study of blood T cell repertoires in COVID-19. The V gene lost 4 bases and the J gene lost 7 bases, with 8 bases spanning the gap. The CDR3 has 11 amino acids. Living in 24 US areas, the participants were between roughly 18 and 90 years of age. Cohort assignment relied on participant-reported clinical history. In the authors' workflow: The authors estimated nucleated cell counts from reference gene primer amplification. Assay used: immunoSEQ multiplex PCR; TCRdb lists only in-frame clones, some missing. V and J calls and clone size come straight from that table; D and trimming were deduced from the DNA. The sample comprises about 280,000 clones, around 85% of which are singletons, and about 2.7% rests with the top ten.

This TCR came from a woman aged 45-60 years who had recovered from COVID-19. Sequencing input: PBMCs or T cells enriched from blood (not recorded which). The rearrangement links TRBV12-3 or TRBV12-4 to TRBJ2-7; D is perhaps TRBD1 (6 bases). The CDR3 sequence is CASSWGLEQYF. The CDR3 DNA follows: TGTGCCAGCAGTTGGGGGCTTGAGCAGTACTTC.